The rows below give T cell receptor beta chains drawn from one sample of a study of blood T cell repertoires in COVID-19. Clones were read by immunoSEQ multiplex PCR, and TCRdb kept only the in-frame ones, dropping some. Of approximately 290,000 clones in the sample, 85% to 90% are singletons; the top ten hold around 10%. The source material was peripheral blood. All receptors derive from a woman between 25 and 40 years old with COVID-19, enrolled during active disease. Both conserved end residues are part of each CDR3. D genes are given only for firm matches. Rows may omit the clone size; those that give it use once, few, many or a size class.

>TRBJ2-1|NA|NA|TRBV7-9|17
TGTGCCAGCAGCTATAGTCAGGGTATTGTTTATAACAATGAGCAGTTCTTC
CASSYSQGIVYNNEQFF
>TRBJ2-3|NA|once|TRBV5-4|16
TGTGCCAGCAGCTTTCTAGCGCAGGAGAGGGCAGATACGCAGTATTTT
CASSFLAQERADTQYF
>TRBJ1-1|NA|once|TRBV30|13
TGTGCCTGGACCCCCAAGGGGCAGGTATCAGGTTTCTTT
CAWTPKGQVSGFF
>TRBJ1-5|NA|NA|TRBV6-1|15
TGTGCCAGCAGTGAAGGGGGCGCGGGCAATCAGCCCCAGCATTTT
CASSEGGAGNQPQHF
>TRBJ2-7|NA|NA|TRBV10-3|14
TGTGCCATCAGTTGGGCAGGGGATTCCTACGAGCAGTACTTC
CAISWAGDSYEQYF
>TRBJ2-2|NA|NA|TRBV2|13
TGTGCCAGCAGTAAGACTAGTCCCGGGGAGCTGTTTTTT
CASSKTSPGELFF
>TRBJ1-5|TRBD1|NA|TRBV7-9|14
TGTGCCAGCAGCCCCGGACAGGGGGCTCAGCCCCAGCATTTT
CASSPGQGAQPQHF
>TRBJ1-5|NA|NA|TRBV5-1|11
TGCGCCAGCAGCTTTCAACAGCCCCAGCATTTT
CASSFQQPQHF
>TRBJ2-3|NA|once|TRBV2|12
TGTGCCAGCGGGGGGAGCACAGATACGCAGTATTTT
CASGGSTDTQYF
>TRBJ1-1|NA|NA|TRBV4-2|19
TGTGCCAGCAGCCGGGAAGAGTCGCCGGGGGGAGGGAGGGGCACTGAAGCTTTCTTT
CASSREESPGGGRGTEAFF
>TRBJ1-1|NA|NA|TRBV2|12
TGTGCCAGCAGTGATTGGGCAGTTGAAGCTTTCTTT
CASSDWAVEAFF
>TRBJ2-7|NA|NA|TRBV15|13
TGTGCCACCAGCAGAGATAAGGGGTACGAGCAGTACTTC
CATSRDKGYEQYF
>TRBJ2-2|NA|NA|TRBV7-6|16
TGTGCCAGCAGCTTAGCCGCCACAGGGTACACCGGGGAGCTGTTTTTT
CASSLAATGYTGELFF
>TRBJ1-1|NA|NA|TRBV3-1/TRBV3-2|15
TGTGCCAGCAGCCCGCGGGTGAGGGAAGGCACTGAAGCTTTCTTT
CASSPRVREGTEAFF
>TRBJ2-5|TRBD2|NA|TRBV6-6|17
TGTGCCAGCAGTCAACTAGCGGGGGGGCCGTCACAAGAGACCCAGTACTTC
CASSQLAGGPSQETQYF
>TRBJ2-5|NA|NA|TRBV9|11
TGTGCCAGCAGCCCGCAAGAGACCCAGTACTTC
CASSPQETQYF
>TRBJ2-5|NA|NA|TRBV6-6|14
TGTGCCAGCAGCCCTAGCCTCCCTGGGGAGACCCAGTACTTC
CASSPSLPGETQYF
>TRBJ1-2|TRBD1|NA|TRBV7-2|18
TGTGCCAGCAGCTTAGCTACAGGGGGAAGGGTTTCCCTCGGCGGCTACACCTTC
CASSLATGGRVSLGGYTF
>TRBJ1-2|NA|NA|TRBV19|14
TGTGCCAGTAGTATAGATCTACAGACCTATGGCTACACCTTC
CASSIDLQTYGYTF
>TRBJ1-2|NA|NA|TRBV2|12
TGTGCCAGCACCCGGACAGAGTATGGCTACACCTTC
CASTRTEYGYTF
>TRBJ1-2|TRBD1|NA|TRBV7-9|16
TGTGCCAGCAGCGGAGGGGACAGGGGGCAACTCTATGGCTACACCTTC
CASSGGDRGQLYGYTF
>TRBJ2-7|TRBD1|once|TRBV24-1|14
TGTGCCACCAGTGATGGCAAGGACAGGGGAAAGCAGTACTTC
CATSDGKDRGKQYF